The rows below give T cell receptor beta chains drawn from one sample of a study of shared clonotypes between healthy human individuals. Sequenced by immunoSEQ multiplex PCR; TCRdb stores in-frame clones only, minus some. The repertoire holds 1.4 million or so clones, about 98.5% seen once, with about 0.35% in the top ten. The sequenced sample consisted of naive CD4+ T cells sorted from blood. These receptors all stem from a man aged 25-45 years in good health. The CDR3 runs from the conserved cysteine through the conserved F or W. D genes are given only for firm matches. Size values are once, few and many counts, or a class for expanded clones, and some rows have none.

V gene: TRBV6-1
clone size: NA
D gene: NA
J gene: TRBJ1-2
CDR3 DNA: TGTGCCAGCAGTGAGCAGGGGAGTTTTAACTATGGCTACACCTTC
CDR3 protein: CASSEQGSFNYGYTF

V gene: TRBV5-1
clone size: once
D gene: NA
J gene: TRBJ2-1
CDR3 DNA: TGCGCCAGCAGAACAGATCAGAACAGGGTCTTC
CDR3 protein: CASRTDQNRVF

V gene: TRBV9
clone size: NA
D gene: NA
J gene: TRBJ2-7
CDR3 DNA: TGTGCCAGCAGCCCCCGGGAGGGGGCAATCTACGAGCAGTACTTC
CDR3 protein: CASSPREGAIYEQYF

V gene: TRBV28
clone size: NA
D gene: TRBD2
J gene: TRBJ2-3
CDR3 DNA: TGTGCCACCAAACTAGCGGGAGGTGTGAGGGATACGCAGTATTTT
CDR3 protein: CATKLAGGVRDTQYF

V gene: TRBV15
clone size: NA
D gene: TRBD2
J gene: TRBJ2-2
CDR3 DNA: TGTGCCACCAGCAGAGATCTAGCGGGAGTTTCCGGGGAGCTGTTTTTT
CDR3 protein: CATSRDLAGVSGELFF

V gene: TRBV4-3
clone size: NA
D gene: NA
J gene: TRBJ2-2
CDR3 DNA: TGCGCCAGCAGTCCTAGGGGGGAGAACACCGGGGAGCTGTTTTTT
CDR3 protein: CASSPRGENTGELFF

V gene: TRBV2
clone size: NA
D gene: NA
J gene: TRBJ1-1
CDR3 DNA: TGTGCCAGTTTACAGGAACAGAACACTGAAGCTTTCTTT
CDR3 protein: CASLQEQNTEAFF

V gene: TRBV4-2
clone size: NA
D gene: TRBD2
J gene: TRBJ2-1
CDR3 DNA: TGTGCCAGCAGCCAAGAACCGCCCGCCCGCGGGAGTCTATTCGACAATGAGCAGTTCTTC
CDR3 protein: CASSQEPPARGSLFDNEQFF

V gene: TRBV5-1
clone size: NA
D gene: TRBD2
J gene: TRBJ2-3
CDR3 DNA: TGCGCCAGCACCCGGGGACAGGGAGGATCTAGCGGGAGGTTCCGCACAGATACGCAGTATTTT
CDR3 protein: CASTRGQGGSSGRFRTDTQYF

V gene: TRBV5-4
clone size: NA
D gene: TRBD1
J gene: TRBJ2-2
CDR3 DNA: TGTGCCAGCAGCCGGGACAGAGGGAACACCGGGGAGCTGTTTTTT
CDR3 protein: CASSRDRGNTGELFF

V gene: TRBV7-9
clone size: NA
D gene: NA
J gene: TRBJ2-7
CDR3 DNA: TGTGCCAGCAGCTCCAGGGAGTCCTACGAGCAGTACTTC
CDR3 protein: CASSSRESYEQYF

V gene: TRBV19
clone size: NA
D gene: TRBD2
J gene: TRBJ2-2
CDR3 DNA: TGTGCCAGTAGTATAAAGGGACTAACCGGGGAGCTGTTTTTT
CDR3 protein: CASSIKGLTGELFF

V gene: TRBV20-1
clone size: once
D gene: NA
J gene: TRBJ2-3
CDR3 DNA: TGCAGTGCTAGGACCGGGGATACGCAGTATTTT
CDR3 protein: CSARTGDTQYF

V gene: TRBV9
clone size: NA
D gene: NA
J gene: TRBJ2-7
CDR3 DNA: TGTGCCAGCAGCGTAGCGAGGGTAGGAAGCGAGCAGTACTTC
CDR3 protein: CASSVARVGSEQYF

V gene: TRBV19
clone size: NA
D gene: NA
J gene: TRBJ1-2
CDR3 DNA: TGTGCCAGTTACAGGGAGCACGGGGCATCCCGGGGTAACTATGGCTACACCTTC
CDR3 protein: CASYREHGASRGNYGYTF

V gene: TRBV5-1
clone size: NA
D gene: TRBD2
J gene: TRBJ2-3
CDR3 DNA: TGCGCCAGCTGCCTAGCGGACGCTAGCACAGATACGCAGTATTTT
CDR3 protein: CASCLADASTDTQYF

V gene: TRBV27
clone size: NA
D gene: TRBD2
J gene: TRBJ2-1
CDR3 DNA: TGTGCCAGCAGACTAGCGGGAGCCAATGAGCAGTTCTTC
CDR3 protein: CASRLAGANEQFF

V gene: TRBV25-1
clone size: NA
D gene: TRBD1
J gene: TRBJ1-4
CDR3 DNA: TGTGCCAGCAGTGATCCCGCAACAGGGGATGGTGAAAAACTGTTTTTT
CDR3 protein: CASSDPATGDGEKLFF